This is a list of T cell receptor beta chains from one sample in a study of blood T cell repertoires in COVID-19. Data came from immunoSEQ multiplex PCR; TCRdb stores just in-frame clones and leaves some out. Among about 210,000 clones listed, about 87% were seen once. Material for sequencing was peripheral blood. The receptors were sampled from a man in his 60s with acute or convalescent COVID-19. The CDR3 runs from the conserved cysteine through the conserved F or W. The D gene is left open where the match is weak. The size field is filled for only some rows; it gives once, few, many or a size class.

size	J	D	V	DNA	CDR3
.	TRBJ1-1	.	TRBV11-2	TGTGCCAGCAGCTTAGATCGGGCAGGGGAAGCTTTCTTT	CASSLDRAGEAFF
.	TRBJ1-2	TRBD1	TRBV20-1	TGCAGTCCAGGGGGGAACTATGGCTACACCTTC	CSPGGNYGYTF
.	TRBJ2-6	TRBD1	TRBV10-3	TGTGCCATCAGTCAGGGGGCGCGAGCTGGGGCCAACGTCCTGACTTTC	CAISQGARAGANVLTF
few	TRBJ1-5	TRBD1	TRBV19	TGTGCCAGTAGTAGACAGGGACCTATCAATCAGCCCCAGCATTTT	CASSRQGPINQPQHF
.	TRBJ1-1	TRBD1	TRBV27	TGTGCCAGCAGTTTATTGGGACAGGGGAACACTGAAGCTTTCTTT	CASSLLGQGNTEAFF
.	TRBJ1-4	.	TRBV28	TGTGCCAGCAGCAGAGGAGCATTCATGGAGGAAAAACTGTTTTTT	CASSRGAFMEEKLFF
.	TRBJ2-4	.	TRBV4-3	TGCGCCAGCAGCCAAGACCAGAGGGAAAACATTCAGTACTTC	CASSQDQRENIQYF
.	TRBJ2-5	TRBD1	TRBV5-6	TGTGCCAGCAGCTTGGCCCAGGGGGCGCAGGAGACCCAGTACTTC	CASSLAQGAQETQYF
.	TRBJ2-6	TRBD1	TRBV27	TGTGCCAGCAGTTCGGGACAGGTGATCTCTGGGGCCAACGTCCTGACTTTC	CASSSGQVISGANVLTF
.	TRBJ1-5	.	TRBV6-5	TGTGCCACAATTCCCCGGGGAGCCAATCAGCCCCAGCATTTT	CATIPRGANQPQHF
once	TRBJ1-2	.	TRBV19	TGTGCCAGTAGTACCCCCAGGGGCCTCAATTTCTATGGCTACACCTTC	CASSTPRGLNFYGYTF
once	TRBJ2-1	TRBD2	TRBV7-6	TGTGCCAGCAGCTTAGTCTCGGGGGGACGCTCCTACAATGAGCAGTTCTTC	CASSLVSGGRSYNEQFF
.	TRBJ1-1	.	TRBV18	TGTGCCAGCTCACGACCGGGCCAGAGTGCTGAAGCTTTCTTT	CASSRPGQSAEAFF
.	TRBJ2-3	TRBD1	TRBV28	TGTGCCAGCAGTTCGGCGGACAGGCGAAGACGAAACACAGATACGCAGTATTTT	CASSSADRRRRNTDTQYF
.	TRBJ2-3	TRBD2	TRBV27	TGTGCCAGCAGTTTGCTCCTCACTAGCGGGGGGGCCTCGGATACGCAGTATTTT	CASSLLLTSGGASDTQYF
.	TRBJ2-7	TRBD1	TRBV5-6	TGTGCCAGCAGCTTGGGGGGACAGGGAATCTACGAGCAGTACTTC	CASSLGGQGIYEQYF
.	TRBJ2-1	TRBD2	TRBV12-3/TRBV12-4	TGTGCCAGCAGCTCCGGGACTAGCGATGAGCAGTTCTTC	CASSSGTSDEQFF
.	TRBJ2-7	TRBD1	TRBV7-2	TGTGCCAGCAGCCCCGGACAGGGGGCGGTCCAGTACTTC	CASSPGQGAVQYF
.	TRBJ1-2	TRBD1	TRBV7-9	TGTGCCAGCAGCCCCGATGGACGGACAGGCGATGGCTACACCTTC	CASSPDGRTGDGYTF
.	TRBJ1-2	TRBD1	TRBV6-6	TGTGCCAGCAGCGAACGACCGGGACAGCCCTATGGCTACACCTTC	CASSERPGQPYGYTF
.	TRBJ1-4	TRBD1	TRBV18	TGTGCCAGCTCATTAACTCACAGGGGGTCAGCTAATGAAAAACTGTTTTTT	CASSLTHRGSANEKLFF
.	TRBJ1-5	TRBD1	TRBV19	TGTGCCAGTAGTAGAGGGGACAGGGGCCTCAATCAGCCCCAGCATTTT	CASSRGDRGLNQPQHF
.	TRBJ2-5	TRBD2	TRBV29-1	TGCAGCGTGACCCGCGGGGGGGCCGGAGAGACCCAGTACTTC	CSVTRGGAGETQYF
.	TRBJ2-2	TRBD2	TRBV3-1/TRBV3-2	TGTGCCAGCAGCCAAGGCGGGGGGGAGAACACCGGGGAGCTGTTTTTT	CASSQGGGENTGELFF
many	TRBJ2-1	TRBD2	TRBV27	TGTGCCAGCAGTTTGCGGGGGAGCTCCTACAATGAGCAGTTCTTC	CASSLRGSSYNEQFF
.	TRBJ1-1	.	TRBV3-1/TRBV3-2	TGTGCCAGCAGCCAAGGGACTCAGACTGAAGCTTTCTTT	CASSQGTQTEAFF
few	TRBJ1-6	.	TRBV18	TGTGCCAGCTCATCCCCCGCGGGGGGGAATTCACCCCTCCACTTT	CASSSPAGGNSPLHF
.	TRBJ2-7	.	TRBV19	TGTGCCAGTAGTAGCCCCGGGACACTCTCCTACGAGCAGTACTTC	CASSSPGTLSYEQYF
.	TRBJ1-2	.	TRBV5-8	TGTGCCAGCAGCTCATTCACCCTAGGACAGTATGGCTACACCTTC	CASSSFTLGQYGYTF
.	TRBJ1-2	.	TRBV28	TGTGCCAGCAGCACTCATAAGAACTATGGCTACACCTTC	CASSTHKNYGYTF
.	TRBJ1-3	.	TRBV25-1	TGTGCCAGCAGGGGGACTGCGACGAGCCTCTCTGGAAACACCATATATTTT	CASRGTATSLSGNTIYF
.	TRBJ2-1	.	TRBV2	TGTGCCAGCAGTGACAGGGTGATCTACAATGAGCAGTTCTTC	CASSDRVIYNEQFF
.	TRBJ2-7	TRBD1	TRBV3-1/TRBV3-2	TGTGCCAGCAGCCCCATTCGACAGGGAAGGGGCTACGAGCAGTACTTC	CASSPIRQGRGYEQYF
.	TRBJ1-4	.	TRBV29-1	TGCAGCGTTGTTGGGGCGCAGGGAACTAATGAAAAACTGTTTTTT	CSVVGAQGTNEKLFF
.	TRBJ1-2	.	TRBV15	TGTGCCACCAGCAGAGATACAGGGTTCTATGGCTACACCTTC	CATSRDTGFYGYTF
.	TRBJ1-2	TRBD1	TRBV6-5	TGTGCCACGGGACAGGGGGCGTATGGCTACACCTTC	CATGQGAYGYTF
.	TRBJ2-7	TRBD1	TRBV5-4	TGTGCCAGCAGCTTCCCCGGGACAGGGGGACCCTACGAGCAGTACTTC	CASSFPGTGGPYEQYF
.	TRBJ2-3	TRBD2	TRBV19	TGTGCCAGTAGTAGTCTAGCGGGGTCGGTAGATACGCAGTATTTT	CASSSLAGSVDTQYF